This T cell receptor (beta chain) emerged from a study of blood T cell repertoires in COVID-19. Method: immunoSEQ multiplex PCR; TCRdb's copy keeps in-frame clones and lacks some. Of about 87,000 clones listed, about nine tenths are singletons. The CDR3 has 14 amino acids. CDR1 and CDR2 from the germline V gene are SGHRS and YFSETQ. V was trimmed by 0 bases and J by 2 bases, leaving 8 bases between them. The sequence derives from a woman of 80 years or more with acute or convalescent COVID-19. The sequencing sample was made of peripheral blood. The rearrangement uses TRBV5-1 and TRBJ2-5; D possibly corresponds to TRBD2 (5 bases). The CDR3: CASSLGTLQETQYF. The DNA of the CDR3 is TGCGCCAGCAGCTTGGGGACTTTACAAGAGACCCAGTACTTC.